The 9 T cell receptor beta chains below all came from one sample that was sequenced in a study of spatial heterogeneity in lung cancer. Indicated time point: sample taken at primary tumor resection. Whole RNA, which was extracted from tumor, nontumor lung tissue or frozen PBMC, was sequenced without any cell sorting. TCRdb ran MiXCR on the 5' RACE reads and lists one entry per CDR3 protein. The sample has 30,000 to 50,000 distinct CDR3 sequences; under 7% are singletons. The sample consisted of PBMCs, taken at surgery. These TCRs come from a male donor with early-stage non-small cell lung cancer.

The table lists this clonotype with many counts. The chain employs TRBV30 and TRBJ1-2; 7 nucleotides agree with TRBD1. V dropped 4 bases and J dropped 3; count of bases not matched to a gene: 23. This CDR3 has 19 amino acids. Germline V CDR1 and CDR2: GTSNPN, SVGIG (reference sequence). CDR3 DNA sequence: TGTGCCTGGATAACCTCCCTCCCGACAGGGAAGTATGATGACTATGGCTACACCTTC. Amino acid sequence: CAWITSLPTGKYDDYGYTF.

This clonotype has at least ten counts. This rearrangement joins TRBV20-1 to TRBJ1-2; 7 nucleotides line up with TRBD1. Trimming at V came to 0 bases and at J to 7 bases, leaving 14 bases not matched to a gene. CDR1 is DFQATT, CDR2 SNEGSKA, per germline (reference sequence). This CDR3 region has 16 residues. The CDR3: CSARDRGQSFVGGYTF. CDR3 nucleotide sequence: TGCAGTGCTAGAGATCGGGGACAGTCCTTCGTGGGTGGCTACACCTTC.

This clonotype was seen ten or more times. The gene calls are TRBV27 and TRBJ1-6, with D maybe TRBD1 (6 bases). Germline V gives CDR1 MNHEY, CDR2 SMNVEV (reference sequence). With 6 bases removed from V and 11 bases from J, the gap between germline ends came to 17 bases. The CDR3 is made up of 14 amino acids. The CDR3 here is CASRKQGPGTPLHF. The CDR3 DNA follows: TGTGCCAGCAGGAAACAGGGCCCCGGGACACCCCTCCACTTT.

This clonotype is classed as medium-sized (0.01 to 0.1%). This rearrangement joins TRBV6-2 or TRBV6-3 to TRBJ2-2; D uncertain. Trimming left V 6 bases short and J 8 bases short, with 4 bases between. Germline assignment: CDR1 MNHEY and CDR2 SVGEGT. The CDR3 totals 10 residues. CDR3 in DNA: TGTGCCAGCAGAGATGGGGAGCTGTTTTTT. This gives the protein CASRDGELFF.

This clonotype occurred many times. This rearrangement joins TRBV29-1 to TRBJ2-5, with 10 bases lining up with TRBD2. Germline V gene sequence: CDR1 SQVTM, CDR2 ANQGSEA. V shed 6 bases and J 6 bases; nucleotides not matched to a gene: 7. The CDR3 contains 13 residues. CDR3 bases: TGCAGCGTCGAAATAGCGGGGGGTAAGACCCAGTACTTC. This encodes CSVEIAGGKTQYF.

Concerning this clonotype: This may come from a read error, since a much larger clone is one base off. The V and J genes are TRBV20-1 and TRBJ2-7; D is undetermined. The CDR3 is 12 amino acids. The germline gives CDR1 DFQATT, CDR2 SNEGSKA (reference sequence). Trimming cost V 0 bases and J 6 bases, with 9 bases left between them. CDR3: CSARDCPAEQYF. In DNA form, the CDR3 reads TGCAGTGCTAGAGATTGCCCGGCCGAGCAGTACTTC.

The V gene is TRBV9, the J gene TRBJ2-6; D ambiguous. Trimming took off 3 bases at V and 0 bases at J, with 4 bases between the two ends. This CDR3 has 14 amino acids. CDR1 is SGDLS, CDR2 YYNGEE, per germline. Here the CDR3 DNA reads TGTGCCAGCAGCGGACACTCTGGGGCCAACGTCCTGACTTTC. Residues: CASSGHSGANVLTF. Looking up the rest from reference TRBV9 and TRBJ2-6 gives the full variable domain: DSGVTQTPKHLITATGQRVTLRCSPRSGDLSVYWYQQSLDQGLQFLIQYYNGEERAKGNILERFSAQQFPDLHSELNLSSLELGDSALYFCASSGHSGANVLTFGAGSRLTVL.

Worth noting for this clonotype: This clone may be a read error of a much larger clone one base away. CDR3 loop: CASSQSIGTSSDEQYF. CDR3 bases: TGCGCCAGCAGCCAATCGATAGGGACTAGCTCCGACGAGCAGTACTTC. The chain links TRBV4-1 to TRBJ2-7, with 9 bases identical to TRBD2. The germline CDR1 and CDR2 sequences are MGHRA and YSYEKL. This CDR3 region has 16 residues.

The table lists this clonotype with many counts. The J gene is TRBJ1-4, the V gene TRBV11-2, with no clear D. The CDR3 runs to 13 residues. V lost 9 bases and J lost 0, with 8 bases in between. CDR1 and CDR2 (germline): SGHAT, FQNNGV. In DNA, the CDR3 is TGTGCCAGTCGGGCACCAACTAATGAAAAACTGTTTTTT. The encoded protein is CASRAPTNEKLFF.